The 5 T cell receptor beta chains below come from one sample, sequenced in a study of ipilimumab plus nivolumab after autologous stem cell transplantation (dated by TCRdb to the early 2020s). The method was the immunoSEQ multiplex PCR assay. This immuneACCESS table, as held by TCRdb, lists in-frame sequences with V and J called but not all clones. Of the missing ones, under half trace to an unresolved V gene in checked studies; the others have no known cause. The sample table shows 7,500 to 10,000 clones, and about 72% are seen once. The leading ten clones occupy under 25% of the sample. The sample was PBMCs, taken in a trial of ipilimumab plus nivolumab as post-transplant consolidation. The receptors derive from a female donor with multiple myeloma.

This clone appeared once. V and J are TRBV5-6 and TRBJ2-7; D possibly uses TRBD1 or TRBD2 (6 bases each). Trimming left V 4 bases short and J 3 bases short, with 14 bases between. CDR3 length: 14 amino acids. CDR1 is SGHDT and CDR2 is YYEEEE in the germline V gene. The CDR3 DNA reads as TGTGCCAGCAGCAGGGGGGCAGGCTTCTACGAGCAGTACTTC. This codes for CASSRGAGFYEQYF. Looking up the rest from reference TRBV5-6 and TRBJ2-7 gives the full variable domain: DAGVTQSPTHLIKTRGQQVTLRCSPKSGHDTVSWYQQALGQGPQFIFQYYEEEERQRGNFPDRFSGHQFPNYSSELNVNALLLGDSALYLCASSRGAGFYEQYFGPGTRLTVT.

The V gene is TRBV7-9, the J gene TRBJ1-5, with D maybe TRBD1 (6 bases). The CDR3 covers 14 residues. The germline V gene encodes CDR1 SEHNR and CDR2 FQNEAQ (reference sequence). V was pared by 3 bases and J by 4 bases, with 10 bases between. The CDR3 bases are TGTGCCAGCAGCTTGGAGGGGGGTAATCAGCCCCAGCATTTT. Protein product: CASSLEGGNQPQHF.

The gene calls are TRBV15 and TRBJ2-2; D is possibly TRBD2 (6 bases). The CDR3 contains 17 residues. V was shortened by 3 bases and J by 0 bases, with 14 bases between the two germline ends. In germline, CDR1 is LNHNV, CDR2 YYDKDF (reference sequence). The chain's CDR3 is CATSSPRGGANTGELFF. The CDR3 nucleotides read TGTGCCACCAGCAGTCCCCGGGGCGGGGCGAACACCGGGGAGCTGTTTTTT.

V and J are TRBV5-6 and TRBJ1-2; D remains ambiguous. Deletions cut 2 bases from V and 12 bases from J, with 20 bases between. This CDR3 comprises 14 residues. CDR1 and CDR2 (germline): SGHDT, YYEEEE. The CDR3 DNA sequence: TGTGCCAGCAGCTTCATTTATCGGCCCCACCCAGACACCTTC. This sequence encodes CASSFIYRPHPDTF.

The table lists this clone with a count of one. V is TRBV6-5 and J is TRBJ1-2, with D maybe TRBD1 (6 bases). CDR3 length: 14 residues. The germline gives CDR1 MNHEY, CDR2 SVGAGI. Trimming took 4 bases from V and 8 from J, leaving 17 bases between them. The CDR3 nucleotides are TGTGCCAGCAGTTCGCATCAGGGGCCGGGAGGCTACACCTTC. Translating gives CASSSHQGPGGYTF.